This T cell receptor (beta chain) was sequenced for a study of cytomegalovirus exposure and HLA in healthy donors. PCR primers comprised 60 Vbeta and 13 Jbeta primers. TCRdb's copy holds only in-frame clones and misses some; the assay was immunoSEQ multiplex PCR. Counted here are 170,000 or so clones, approximately 78% occurring once; the ten biggest clones make up roughly 13%. As for this clone: The antigen is undetermined.

General study points: Most observed TCR sequences were rare, whereas some public TCRs were detected in many donors. Donor immune exposure was known only as CMV serostatus. Per published reports, the classifier diagnosed cytomegalovirus status with high specificity and sensitivity.

The sequencing sample was made of PBMCs. The receptor was derived from a woman in her fifties or sixties in good health and CMV-seropositive.

The CDR3 sequence: CASTRVDLQGTYEQYF. The CDR3 DNA follows: TGTGCCAGCACCCGTGTTGATTTACAGGGAACCTACGAGCAGTACTTC. The chain combines TRBV21-1 with TRBJ2-7; the tabulated D call, TRBD1, remains unverified against the DNA. TRBV21-1 is described as a pseudogene. CDR3 length: 16 residues.